This T cell receptor beta chain was identified during a study of blood T cells in healthy people across ages. Isolated per sample were at least 7 million PBMCs. A second roughly 6 to 12 cycle PCR used barcoded and J-beta primers. MiXCR, run by TCRdb on the 5' RACE reads, gives a single entry per CDR3 protein. The data contain about 930,000 distinct CDR3 sequences, around 29% of them singletons. Study-wide results and caveats: The study found more naive CD4+ cells and higher diversity in long-lived than aged donors.

Germline-derived CDR1 and CDR2 are LGHDT and YNNKEL (reference sequence). This CDR3 region has 17 residues. V lost 2 bases to trimming and J lost 5 bases; unmatched junction nucleotides: 12. Comment on this clonotype: Its antigen remains unidentified.

These data are also associated with another study on T cells of mothers and their children.

Sequences were obtained from blood. The chain joins TRBV3-1 to TRBJ1-2, with TRBD1 matching over 9 bases. The source is a woman in her thirties or forties in good health. The CDR3 is CASSQRDRAVEGYGYTF. CDR3 coding DNA: TGTGCCAGCAGCCAAAGGGACAGGGCAGTCGAGGGGTATGGCTACACCTTC.